Below, 28 T cell receptor beta chains from the same sample are listed, as sequenced in a study of blood T cell repertoires in COVID-19. Some clones are missing from TCRdb's copy, which holds only in-frame ones; the method was immunoSEQ multiplex PCR. The sample consists of 200,000 to 250,000 clones, approximately 86% of them appearing once. Sample: peripheral blood. The receptors shown here come from a woman aged 55-75 years who had recovered from COVID-19.

For the CDR3, the DNA is TGTGCCAGCAGCCAACTCTCCGGGGAAGGGTCACCCCTCCACTTT. Its protein product is CASSQLSGEGSPLHF. V gene TRBV3-1 (or the pseudogene TRBV3-2) combines with J gene TRBJ1-6, with D unclear. In germline, CDR1 is LGHDT, CDR2 YNNKEL (reference sequence). This CDR3 spans 15 amino acids. The V gene lost 2 bases and the J gene lost 10 bases, with 15 bases spanning the gap.

The chain couples TRBV5-1 to TRBJ2-3, with a possible D match to TRBD2 (6 bases). V was cut by 0 bases and J by 0 bases, with 11 bases left in between. Germline V gene data show CDR1 as SGHRS and CDR2 as YFSETQ. The CDR3 covers 16 residues. The CDR3 DNA sequence: TGCGCCAGCAGCTTGGTCGGGGGAACTAGCACAGATACGCAGTATTTT. Translated, it gives CASSLVGGTSTDTQYF.

This chain uses TRBV2 with TRBJ2-2, with 11 bases matching TRBD2. The V and J ends lost 6 bases and 5 bases, in that order; junction bases with no gene match: 5. This CDR3 contains 15 residues. Germline V gives CDR1 SNHLY, CDR2 FYNNEI. CDR3 amino acids: CASRRGTSGTGELFF. The CDR3 DNA follows: TGTGCCAGCAGGCGAGGGACTAGCGGAACCGGGGAGCTGTTTTTT.

CDR3 loop: CATRKPTGATEAFF. The DNA of the CDR3 is TGTGCCACAAGAAAGCCCACAGGGGCAACTGAAGCTTTCTTT. V gene TRBV19 combines with J gene TRBJ1-1, with 7 bases aligning to TRBD1. The CDR3 runs to 14 residues. Germline V lookup: CDR1 LNHDA, CDR2 SQIVND (reference sequence). V gave up 10 bases and J gave up 5 bases; unmatched junction bases: 13. Based on the CDR3 plus reference TRBV19 and TRBJ1-1, the full variable domain is DGGITQSPKYLFRKEGQNVTLSCEQNLNHDAMYWYRQDPGQGLRLIYYSQIVNDFQKGDIAEGYSVSREKKESFPLTVTSAQKNPTAFYLCATRKPTGATEAFFGQGTRLTVV.

Only a few counts were recorded for this clone. J is TRBJ2-1 and V is TRBV5-1; 7 nucleotides match TRBD1. Germline loops: CDR1 SGHRS, CDR2 YFSETQ. This CDR3 is 15 amino acids long. J gave up 3 bases and V 4 bases, and 7 bases lay outside the gene matches. CDR3 DNA: TGCGCCAGCAGCCCACGGGACAGCTTCTACAATGAGCAGTTCTTC. Its protein product is CASSPRDSFYNEQFF.

This clone was counted only a few times. V is TRBV6-1 and J is TRBJ2-7, with D tentatively TRBD1 (6 bases). The CDR3 is 13 amino acids. Between the trimmed V and J ends, which lost 2 bases and 2 bases, there was a span of 7 bases. Germline lookup yields CDR1 MNHNS and CDR2 SASEGT. The CDR3 sequence: CASSETGPYEQYF. The CDR3 nucleotides read TGTGCCAGCAGTGAAACAGGGCCCTACGAGCAGTACTTC.

In DNA, the CDR3 is TGTGCCAGTTCGGGTGTTGGGGCCAACGTCCTGACTTTC. This encodes CASSGVGANVLTF. This chain joins TRBV2 and TRBJ2-6; no clear D gene. Trimming shortened V by 9 bases and J by 3 bases, and 9 bases separated the two germline ends. CDR1 and CDR2 from the germline V gene are SNHLY and FYNNEI. CDR3 length: 13 residues.

In this sample, this clone turned up a few times. V usage is TRBV4-2 and J usage is TRBJ2-2, with 8 bases that match TRBD1. There are 16 residues in the CDR3. The V and J ends lost 2 bases and 0 bases, in that order; junction bases with no gene match: 2. Germline assignment: CDR1 LGHNA and CDR2 YNFKEQ. The CDR3 nucleotides are TGTGCCAGCAGCCAACCGACAGGGGCGAACACCGGGGAGCTGTTTTTT. Translation gives CASSQPTGANTGELFF.

The chain combines TRBV4-1 with TRBJ2-3; TRBD2 matches 14 bases. The CDR3 extends over 19 amino acids. Per germline, CDR1 MGHRA and CDR2 YSYEKL. The junction had 6 bases not matched to a gene; V was cut back by 0 bases and J by 1 base. The chain's CDR3 is CASSQERLAGGPGTDTQYF. Here the CDR3 DNA reads TGCGCCAGCAGCCAAGAGAGACTAGCGGGGGGGCCGGGCACAGATACGCAGTATTTT.

This clone was seen a single time. V gene TRBV18 combines with J gene TRBJ1-1; D call uncertain. This CDR3 spans 12 amino acids. The V end was cut by 5 bases, the J end by 1 base, with 5 bases between. CDR1 and CDR2 from the germline V gene are KGHSH and LQKENI. The CDR3 loop reads CASSDWNTEAFF. CDR3 nucleotide sequence: TGTGCCAGCTCAGACTGGAACACTGAAGCTTTCTTT.

The chain links TRBV7-2 to TRBJ2-3; TRBD2 agrees at 7 bases. The V and J ends lost 1 base and 5 bases, in that order; junction bases with no gene match: 3. Per germline, CDR1 SGHTA and CDR2 FQGNSA. This CDR3 is 14 amino acids long. CDR3 sequence reads: CASSLVGGGDTQYF. CDR3 bases: TGTGCCAGCAGCTTAGTAGGCGGGGGAGATACGCAGTATTTT.

The gene calls are TRBV4-1 and TRBJ2-7; D might be TRBD2 (6 bases). The CDR3 loop spans 15 amino acids. Trimming removed 3 bases from V and 6 bases from J, with 18 bases in between. CDR1 is MGHRA, CDR2 YSYEKL, per germline. This CDR3 is CASSHAAAGSGEQYF. Here the CDR3 DNA reads TGCGCCAGCAGCCACGCAGCCGCGGGGAGCGGCGAGCAGTACTTC.

In its sample, this clone was seen once. The gene calls are TRBV5-1 and TRBJ2-7, with D perhaps matching TRBD1 (5 bases). The CDR3 extends over 14 amino acids. Germline V gene data show CDR1 as SGHRS and CDR2 as YFSETQ. Trimming took 5 bases from V and 5 from J, leaving 17 bases between them. CDR3 region: CASRLGPHPNEQYF. CDR3 bases: TGCGCCAGCAGGCTGGGGCCCCATCCTAACGAGCAGTACTTC. Complete variable domain (other parts from reference TRBV5-1 and TRBJ2-7): KAGVTQTPRYLIKTRGQQVTLSCSPISGHRSVSWYQQTPGQGLQFLFEYFSETQRNKGNFPGRFSGRQFSNSRSEMNVSTLELGDSALYLCASRLGPHPNEQYFGPGTRLTVT.

The chain carries TRBV6-6 and TRBJ2-7, with 9 bases identical to TRBD1. This CDR3 has 14 amino acids. V lost 6 bases, J lost 4 bases, and 7 bases stayed unmatched. Germline CDR1 MNHNY, CDR2 SVGAGI (reference sequence). In DNA, the CDR3 is TGTGCCAGCAGCCCGGGACAGGGAAATTACGAGCAGTACTTC. Amino acid sequence: CASSPGQGNYEQYF.

The V call is TRBV5-1, the J call TRBJ1-4; D might be TRBD1 (6 bases). Trimming took off 4 bases at V and 0 bases at J, with 13 bases between the two ends. Germline CDR1 and CDR2: SGHRS and YFSETQ. This CDR3 has 16 amino acids. The DNA of the CDR3 is TGCGCCAGCAGCGTCGGGACATTCGCAACTAATGAAAAACTGTTTTTT. The encoded protein is CASSVGTFATNEKLFF.

J is TRBJ2-2 and V is TRBV3-1 (or the pseudogene TRBV3-2); 15 nucleotides match TRBD2. J was trimmed by 3 bases and V by 4 bases; bases with no gene match: 6. The V gene's germline CDR1 is LGHDT and CDR2 YNNKEL (reference sequence). This CDR3 is built from 18 residues. For the CDR3, the DNA is TGTGCCAGCAGCCCCCGGACTAGCGGGGGGGCAGACACCGGGGAGCTGTTTTTT. Translation gives CASSPRTSGGADTGELFF.

The chain is built from TRBV3-1 (or the pseudogene TRBV3-2) and TRBJ2-3; TRBD1 agrees at 8 bases. The CDR3 has 17 amino acids. The J segment lost 1 base and the V segment lost 1 base, leaving 7 bases of the junction unmatched. The germline gives CDR1 LGHDT, CDR2 YNNKEL (reference sequence). The CDR3: CASSQVIQGARTDTQYF. In nucleotides, the CDR3 is TGTGCCAGCAGCCAAGTTATTCAGGGGGCCCGCACAGATACGCAGTATTTT.

The rearrangement links TRBV3-1 (or the pseudogene TRBV3-2) to TRBJ1-5; D uncertain. In germline, CDR1 is LGHDT, CDR2 YNNKEL (reference sequence). Deletions cut 3 bases from V and 5 bases from J, with 5 bases between. This CDR3 has 12 residues. This CDR3 is CASSHSDQPQHF. Written as DNA, the CDR3 is TGTGCCAGCAGCCACAGCGATCAGCCCCAGCATTTT.

The chain joins TRBV9 to TRBJ2-1; D may be TRBD1 (5 bases). The CDR3 is made up of 16 amino acids. Germline CDR1 is SGDLS and CDR2 is YYNGEE. V lost 0 bases and J lost 2, with 12 bases in between. CDR3 sequence: CASSVVPRVTYNEQFF. The CDR3 DNA reads as TGTGCCAGCAGCGTAGTCCCCAGGGTTACCTACAATGAGCAGTTCTTC.

The rearrangement links TRBV28 to TRBJ2-1; 10 bases agree with TRBD2. V trimming: 4 bases; J trimming: 4 bases; junction bases outside the gene matches: 10. CDR1 is MDHEN, CDR2 SYDVKM, per germline. The CDR3 has 17 residues. Written as DNA, the CDR3 is TGTGCCAGCAGTTCCCAAAGCGGGGGGGCGAGGTACAATGAGCAGTTCTTC. Residues: CASSSQSGGARYNEQFF. Looking up the rest from reference TRBV28 and TRBJ2-1 gives the full variable domain: DVKVTQSSRYLVKRTGEKVFLECVQDMDHENMFWYRQDPGLGLRLIYFSYDVKMKEKGDIPEGYSVSREKKERFSLILESASTNQTSMYLCASSSQSGGARYNEQFFGPGTRLTVL.

This chain links TRBV28 with TRBJ2-7; weak D call: TRBD1 (5 bases). CDR1 and CDR2 (germline): MDHEN, SYDVKM. Trimming took off 5 bases at V and 1 base at J, with 15 bases between the two ends. The length of the CDR3 is 15 residues. CDR3 sequence reads: CASSPLQDPSYEQYF. Written as DNA, the CDR3 is TGTGCCAGCAGTCCCCTACAGGACCCTTCCTACGAGCAGTACTTC.

The genes are TRBV10-2 and TRBJ1-2; maybe TRBD1 (5 bases). Germline V gene lookup returns CDR1 WSHSY and CDR2 SAAADI. CDR3 size: 14 residues. V was shortened by 3 bases and J by 0 bases, with 8 bases between the two germline ends. The CDR3 nucleotides are TGCGCCAGCAGTGAAAAAGGGGCTAACTATGGCTACACCTTC. Residues: CASSEKGANYGYTF.

The V call is TRBV18, the J call TRBJ2-7, with 8 bases fitting TRBD1. Per germline, CDR1 KGHSH and CDR2 LQKENI. There are 15 residues in the CDR3. Unmatched junction bases numbered 10, after V lost 6 bases and J lost 3 bases. The CDR3 sequence is CASSTGTGLNYEQYF. CDR3 sequence (DNA): TGTGCCAGCTCGACCGGGACAGGACTTAACTACGAGCAGTACTTC.

V and J are TRBV7-2 and TRBJ2-2; TRBD1 matches at 7 bases. Germline lookup yields CDR1 SGHTA and CDR2 FQGNSA. After removal of 6 bases from V and 2 bases from J, the junction contained 6 bases not matched to a gene. The CDR3 contains 15 residues. The DNA of the CDR3 is TGTGCCAGCAGACGGACAGGAGGAAACACCGGGGAGCTGTTTTTT. Its protein product is CASRRTGGNTGELFF.

This clone is a singleton in its sample. The DNA for the CDR3 is TGTGCCAGCAGTTCCGACAGGGTAGAAGCTTTCTTT. Protein product: CASSSDRVEAFF. This sequence joins TRBV6-5 and TRBJ1-1; TRBD1 agrees at 7 bases. This CDR3 has 12 residues. Germline assignment: CDR1 MNHEY and CDR2 SVGAGI. The trim removed 4 bases at V and 8 bases at J, leaving 4 bases unmatched.

This chain links TRBV6-2 or TRBV6-3 with TRBJ1-5, with a weak D call TRBD1 (5 bases). CDR1 is MNHEY and CDR2 is SVGEGT in the germline V gene. The V gene lost 3 bases and the J gene lost 3 bases, with 9 bases spanning the gap. The CDR3 totals 14 residues. For the CDR3, the DNA is TGTGCCAGCAGTTATGGGGCTAACAATCAGCCCCAGCATTTT. Its protein product is CASSYGANNQPQHF.

The chain joins TRBV5-1 to TRBJ1-1, with a possible D match to TRBD1 (6 bases). Germline CDR1 reads SGHRS; CDR2 reads YFSETQ. Trimming shortened V by 4 bases and J by 1 base, and 8 bases separated the two germline ends. The length of the CDR3 is 13 residues. The CDR3: CASSMTGNTEAFF. The CDR3 coding sequence is TGCGCCAGCAGCATGACAGGGAACACTGAAGCTTTCTTT.

The gene calls are TRBV27 and TRBJ1-5; 9 nucleotides align to TRBD1. V was pared by 6 bases and J by 7 bases, with 7 bases of the junction left unmatched. This CDR3 is 14 amino acids long. Per germline, CDR1 MNHEY and CDR2 SMNVEV (reference sequence). The CDR3 protein is CASSPGTGWQPQHF. CDR3 nucleotides: TGTGCCAGCAGCCCCGGGACAGGGTGGCAGCCCCAGCATTTT.